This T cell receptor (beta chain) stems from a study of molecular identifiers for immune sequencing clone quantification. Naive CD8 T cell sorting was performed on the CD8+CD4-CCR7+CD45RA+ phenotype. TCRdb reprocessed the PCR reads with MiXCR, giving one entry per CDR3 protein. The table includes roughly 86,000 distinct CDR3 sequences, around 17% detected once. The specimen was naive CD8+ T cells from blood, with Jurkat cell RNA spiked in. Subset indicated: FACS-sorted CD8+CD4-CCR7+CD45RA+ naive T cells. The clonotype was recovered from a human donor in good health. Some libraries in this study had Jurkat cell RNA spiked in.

CDR3 residues: CSVEGDGTEAFF. DNA of the CDR3: TGCAGCGTTGAGGGGGATGGGACTGAAGCTTTCTTT. The rearrangement uses TRBV29-1 and TRBJ1-1; a weak D match, TRBD1 (5 bases). Trimming shortened V by 3 bases and J by 5 bases, and 10 bases separated the two germline ends. Germline CDR1 SQVTM, CDR2 ANQGSEA. The CDR3 runs 12 residues.